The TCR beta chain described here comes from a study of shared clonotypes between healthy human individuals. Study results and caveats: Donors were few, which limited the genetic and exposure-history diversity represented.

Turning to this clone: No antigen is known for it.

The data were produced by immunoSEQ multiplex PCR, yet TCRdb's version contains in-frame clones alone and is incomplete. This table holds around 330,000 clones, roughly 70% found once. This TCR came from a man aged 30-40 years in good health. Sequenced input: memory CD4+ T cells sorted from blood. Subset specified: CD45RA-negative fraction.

In DNA, the CDR3 is TGTGCCAGCAGCCAAACACAGCGGGAGGGCCGAGAGACCCAGTACTTC. Protein: CASSQTQREGRETQYF. The rearrangement uses TRBV4-2 and TRBJ2-5; TRBD2 matches 10 bases. CDR1 is LGHNA, CDR2 YNFKEQ, per germline. V dropped 2 bases and J dropped 4; count of bases not matched to a gene: 7. This CDR3 has 16 residues.